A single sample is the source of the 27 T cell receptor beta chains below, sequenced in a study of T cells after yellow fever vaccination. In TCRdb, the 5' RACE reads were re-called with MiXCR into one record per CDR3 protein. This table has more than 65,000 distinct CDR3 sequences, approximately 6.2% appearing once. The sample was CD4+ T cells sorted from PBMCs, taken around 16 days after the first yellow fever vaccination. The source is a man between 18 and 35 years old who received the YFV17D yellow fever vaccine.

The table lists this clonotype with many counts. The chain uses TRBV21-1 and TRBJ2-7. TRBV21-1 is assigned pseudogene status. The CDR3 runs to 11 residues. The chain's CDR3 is CASSKRYEQYF. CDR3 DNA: TGTGCCAGCAGCAAACGTTACGAGCAGTACTTC.

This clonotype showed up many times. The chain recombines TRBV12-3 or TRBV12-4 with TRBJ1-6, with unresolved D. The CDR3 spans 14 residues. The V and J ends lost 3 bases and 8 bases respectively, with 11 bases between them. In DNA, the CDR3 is TGTGCCAGCAGTTTTGAGGGTACCTATTCACCCCTCCACTTT. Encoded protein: CASSFEGTYSPLHF.

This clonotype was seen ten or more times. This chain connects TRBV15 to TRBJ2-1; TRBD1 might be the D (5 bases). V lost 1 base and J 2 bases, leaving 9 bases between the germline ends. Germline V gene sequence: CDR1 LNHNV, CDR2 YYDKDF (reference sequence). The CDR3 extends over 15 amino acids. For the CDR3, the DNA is TGTGCCACCAGCAGAGCCCCGGACACCTACAATGAGCAGTTCTTC. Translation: CATSRAPDTYNEQFF.

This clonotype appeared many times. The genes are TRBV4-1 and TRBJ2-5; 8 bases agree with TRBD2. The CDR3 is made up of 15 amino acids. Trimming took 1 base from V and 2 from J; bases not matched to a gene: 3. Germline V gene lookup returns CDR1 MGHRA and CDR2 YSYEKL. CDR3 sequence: CASSQVGLGQETQYF. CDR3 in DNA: TGCGCCAGCAGCCAAGTGGGACTAGGTCAAGAGACCCAGTACTTC.

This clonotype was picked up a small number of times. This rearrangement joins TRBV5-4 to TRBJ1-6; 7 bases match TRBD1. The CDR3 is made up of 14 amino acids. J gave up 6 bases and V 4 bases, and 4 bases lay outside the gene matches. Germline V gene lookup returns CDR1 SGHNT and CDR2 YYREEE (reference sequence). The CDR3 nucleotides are TGTGCCAGCAGCCAGGGACAGTTTAATTCACCCCTCCACTTT. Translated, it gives CASSQGQFNSPLHF.

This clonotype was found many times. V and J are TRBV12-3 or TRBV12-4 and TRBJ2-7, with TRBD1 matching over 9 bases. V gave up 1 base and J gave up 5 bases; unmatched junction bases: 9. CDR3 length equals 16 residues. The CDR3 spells CASSLDGTGGNDEQYV. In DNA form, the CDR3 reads TGTGCCAGCAGTTTAGATGGTACAGGGGGCAACGACGAGCAGTACGTC.

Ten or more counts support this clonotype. The CDR3 region has the DNA TGTGCCAGCTCACCAAGGACAGTTACCTTTAACACCGGGGAGCTGTTTTTT. Its translation is CASSPRTVTFNTGELFF. The chain employs TRBV18 and TRBJ2-2; possibly TRBD1 for D (6 bases). V lost 2 bases, J lost 2 bases, and 15 bases lay in between. Per the germline V gene, CDR1 is KGHSH and CDR2 is LQKENI. This CDR3 spans 17 amino acids.

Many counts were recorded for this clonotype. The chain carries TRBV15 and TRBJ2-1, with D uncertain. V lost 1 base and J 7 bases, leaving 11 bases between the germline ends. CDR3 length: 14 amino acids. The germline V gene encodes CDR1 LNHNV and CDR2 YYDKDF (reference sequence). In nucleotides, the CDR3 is TGTGCCACCAGCAGAGGTGGCAGCCATAATGAGCAGTTCTTC. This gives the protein CATSRGGSHNEQFF.

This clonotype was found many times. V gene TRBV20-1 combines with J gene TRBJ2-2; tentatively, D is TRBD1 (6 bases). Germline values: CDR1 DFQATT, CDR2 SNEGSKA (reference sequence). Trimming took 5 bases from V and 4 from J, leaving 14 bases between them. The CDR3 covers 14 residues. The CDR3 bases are TGCAGTGCTGTACAGGGTGCGGGCACCGGGGAGCTGTTTTTT. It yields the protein CSAVQGAGTGELFF.

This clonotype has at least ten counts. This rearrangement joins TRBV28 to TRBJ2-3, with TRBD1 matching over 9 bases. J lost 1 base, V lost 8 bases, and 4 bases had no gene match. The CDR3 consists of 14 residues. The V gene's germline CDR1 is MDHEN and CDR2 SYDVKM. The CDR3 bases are TGTGCCAGCGGGGGGACAGGGCGCACAGATACGCAGTATTTT. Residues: CASGGTGRTDTQYF.

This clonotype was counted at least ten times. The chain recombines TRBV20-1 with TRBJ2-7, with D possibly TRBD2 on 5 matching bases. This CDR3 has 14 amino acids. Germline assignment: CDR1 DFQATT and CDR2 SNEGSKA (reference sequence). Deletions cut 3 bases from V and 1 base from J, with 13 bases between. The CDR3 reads CSARDGLLSYEQYF. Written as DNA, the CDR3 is TGCAGTGCTAGGGACGGACTTTTGTCCTACGAGCAGTACTTC.

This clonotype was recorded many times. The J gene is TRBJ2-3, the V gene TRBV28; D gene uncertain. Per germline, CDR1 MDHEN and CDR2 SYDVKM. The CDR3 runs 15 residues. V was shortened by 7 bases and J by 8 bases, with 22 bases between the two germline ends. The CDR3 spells CASTPALSLGGTQYF. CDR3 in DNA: TGTGCCAGCACCCCTGCCCTCTCTTTGGGTGGTACGCAGTATTTT. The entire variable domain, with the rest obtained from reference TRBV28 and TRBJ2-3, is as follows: DVKVTQSSRYLVKRTGEKVFLECVQDMDHENMFWYRQDPGLGLRLIYFSYDVKMKEKGDIPEGYSVSREKKERFSLILESASTNQTSMYLCASTPALSLGGTQYFGPGTRLTVL.

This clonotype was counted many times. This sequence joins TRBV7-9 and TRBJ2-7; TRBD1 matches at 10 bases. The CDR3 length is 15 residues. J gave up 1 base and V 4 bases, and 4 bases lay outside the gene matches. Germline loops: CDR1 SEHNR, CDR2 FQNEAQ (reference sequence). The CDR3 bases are TGTGCCAGCAGCTCGACAGGGGGCATATCCTACGAGCAGTACGTC. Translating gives CASSSTGGISYEQYV.

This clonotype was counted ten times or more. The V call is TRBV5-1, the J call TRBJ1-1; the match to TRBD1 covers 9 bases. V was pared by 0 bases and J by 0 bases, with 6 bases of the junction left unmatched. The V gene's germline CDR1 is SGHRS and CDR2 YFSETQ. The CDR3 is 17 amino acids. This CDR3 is CASSLVSQGAMNTEAFF. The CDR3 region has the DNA TGCGCCAGCAGCTTGGTTTCACAGGGGGCCATGAACACTGAAGCTTTCTTT.

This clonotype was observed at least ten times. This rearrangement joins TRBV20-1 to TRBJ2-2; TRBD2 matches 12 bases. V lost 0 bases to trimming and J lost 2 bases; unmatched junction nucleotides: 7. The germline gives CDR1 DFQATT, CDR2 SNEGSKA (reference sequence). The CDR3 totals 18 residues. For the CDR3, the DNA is TGCAGTGCTAGAGATAGAGCTAGCGGGGGGGGAAACACCGGGGAGCTGTTTTTT. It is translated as CSARDRASGGGNTGELFF.

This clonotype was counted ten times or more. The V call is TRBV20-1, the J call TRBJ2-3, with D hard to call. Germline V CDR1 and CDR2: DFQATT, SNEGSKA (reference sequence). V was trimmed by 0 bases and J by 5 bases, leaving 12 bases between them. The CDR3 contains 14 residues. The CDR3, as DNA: TGCAGTGCTAGAGAGGCCCCGGTTGGAGATACGCAGTATTTT. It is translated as CSAREAPVGDTQYF.

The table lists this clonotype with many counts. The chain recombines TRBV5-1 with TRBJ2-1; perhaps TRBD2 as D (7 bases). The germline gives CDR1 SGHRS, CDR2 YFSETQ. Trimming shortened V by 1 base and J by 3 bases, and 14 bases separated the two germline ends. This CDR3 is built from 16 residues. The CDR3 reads CASSLNGGAFYNEQFF. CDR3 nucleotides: TGCGCCAGCAGCTTGAATGGGGGGGCCTTCTACAATGAGCAGTTCTTC. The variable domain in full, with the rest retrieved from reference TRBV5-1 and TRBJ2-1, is KAGVTQTPRYLIKTRGQQVTLSCSPISGHRSVSWYQQTPGQGLQFLFEYFSETQRNKGNFPGRFSGRQFSNSRSEMNVSTLELGDSALYLCASSLNGGAFYNEQFFGPGTRLTVL.

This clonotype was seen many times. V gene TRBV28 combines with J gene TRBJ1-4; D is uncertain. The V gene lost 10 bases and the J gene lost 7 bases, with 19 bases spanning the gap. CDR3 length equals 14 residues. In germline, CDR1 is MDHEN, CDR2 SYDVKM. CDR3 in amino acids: CATLPAGALEKLFF. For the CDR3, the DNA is TGTGCCACCCTACCCGCAGGCGCCCTTGAAAAACTGTTTTTT.

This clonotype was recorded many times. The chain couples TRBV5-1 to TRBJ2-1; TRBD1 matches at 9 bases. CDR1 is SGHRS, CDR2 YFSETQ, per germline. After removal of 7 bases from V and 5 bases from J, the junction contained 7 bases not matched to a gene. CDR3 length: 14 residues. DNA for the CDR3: TGCGCCAGCTCCCCCGGACAGGGGAACAATGAGCAGTTCTTC. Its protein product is CASSPGQGNNEQFF.

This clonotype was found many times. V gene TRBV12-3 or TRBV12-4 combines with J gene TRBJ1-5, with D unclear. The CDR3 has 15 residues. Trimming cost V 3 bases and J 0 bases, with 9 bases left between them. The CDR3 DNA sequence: TGTGCCAGCAGTTTGCGACCGTATAGCAATCAGCCCCAGCATTTT. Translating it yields CASSLRPYSNQPQHF.

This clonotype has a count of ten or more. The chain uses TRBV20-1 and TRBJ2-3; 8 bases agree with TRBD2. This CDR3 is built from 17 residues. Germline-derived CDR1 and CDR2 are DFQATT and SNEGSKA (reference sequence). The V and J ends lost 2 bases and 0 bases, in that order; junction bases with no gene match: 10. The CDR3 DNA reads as TGCAGTGCTAGAAACCTAGCGGGTATTACTAGCACAGATACGCAGTATTTT. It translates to CSARNLAGITSTDTQYF.

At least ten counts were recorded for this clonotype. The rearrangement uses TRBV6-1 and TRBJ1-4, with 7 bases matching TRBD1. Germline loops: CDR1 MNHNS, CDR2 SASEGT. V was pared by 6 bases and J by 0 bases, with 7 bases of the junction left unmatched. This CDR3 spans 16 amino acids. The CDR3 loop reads CASRRKGATTNEKLFF. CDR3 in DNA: TGTGCCAGCAGGCGAAAGGGGGCCACAACTAATGAAAAACTGTTTTTT.

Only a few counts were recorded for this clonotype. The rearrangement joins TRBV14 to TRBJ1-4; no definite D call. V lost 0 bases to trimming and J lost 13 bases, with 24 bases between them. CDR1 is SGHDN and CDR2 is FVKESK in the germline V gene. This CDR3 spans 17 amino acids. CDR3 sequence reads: CASSQDRTPPSLEVLFF. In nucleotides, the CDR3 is TGTGCCAGCAGCCAAGATCGGACCCCCCCGAGTCTTGAAGTACTGTTTTTT. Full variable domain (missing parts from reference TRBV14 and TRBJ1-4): EAGVTQFPSHSVIEKGQTVTLRCDPISGHDNLYWYRRVMGKEIKFLLHFVKESKQDESGMPNNRFLAERTGGTYSTLKVQPAELEDSGVYFCASSQDRTPPSLEVLFFGSGTQLSVL.

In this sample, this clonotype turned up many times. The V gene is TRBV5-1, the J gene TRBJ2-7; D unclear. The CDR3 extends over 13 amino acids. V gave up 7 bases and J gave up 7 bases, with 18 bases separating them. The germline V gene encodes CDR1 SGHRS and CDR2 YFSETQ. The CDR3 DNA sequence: TGCGCCAGCGACTCGGATCGAAGGGATGAGCAGTACTTC. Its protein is CASDSDRRDEQYF.

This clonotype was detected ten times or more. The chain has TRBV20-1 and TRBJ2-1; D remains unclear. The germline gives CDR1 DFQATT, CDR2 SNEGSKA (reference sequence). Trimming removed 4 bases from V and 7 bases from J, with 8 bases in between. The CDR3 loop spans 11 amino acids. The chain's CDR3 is CSAMSNNEQFF. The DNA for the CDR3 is TGCAGTGCTATGTCCAATAATGAGCAGTTCTTC.

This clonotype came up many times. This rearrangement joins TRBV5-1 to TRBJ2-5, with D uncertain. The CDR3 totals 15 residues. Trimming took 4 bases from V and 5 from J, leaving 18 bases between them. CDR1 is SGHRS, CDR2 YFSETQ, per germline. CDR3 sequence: CASSTGRIGVETQYF. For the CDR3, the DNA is TGCGCCAGCAGCACCGGTCGTATTGGGGTGGAGACCCAGTACTTC.

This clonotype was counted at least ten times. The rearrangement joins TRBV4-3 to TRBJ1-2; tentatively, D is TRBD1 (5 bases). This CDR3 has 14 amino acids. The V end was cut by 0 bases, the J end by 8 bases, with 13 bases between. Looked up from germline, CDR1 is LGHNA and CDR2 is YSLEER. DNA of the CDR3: TGCGCCAGCAGCCAAGATGTGCAGGGAGGCGGCTACACCTTC. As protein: CASSQDVQGGGYTF.